These T cell receptor beta chains were read from a single sample in a study of blood T cell repertoires in COVID-19. Sequenced by immunoSEQ multiplex PCR; TCRdb stores in-frame clones only, minus some. The table has approximately 260,000 clones, about 91% seen once; the top ten hold roughly 4.8%. The sequenced material came from peripheral blood. The source of these receptors is a woman between 40 and 55 years old who had recovered from COVID-19. Each CDR3 is given with its conserved first and last residue.

v_call cdr3_aa
TRBV27 CASSFRGADTGELFF
TRBV11-3 CASSLVTVGSGELFF
TRBV5-6 CASSDSGSNQPQHF
TRBV6-5 CASWRAFNMNTEAFF
TRBV7-2 CASSLASGNTDTQYF
TRBV3-1/TRBV3-2 CASSQEGSGAGKTQYF
TRBV9 CASSVGAGQETQYF
TRBV4-1 CASSQEEGAVDTQYF
TRBV10-3 CAITPGQGSEAFF
TRBV30 CAWSAFSSLRSSYEQYF
TRBV6-5 CASSRQGMGQETQYF
TRBV10-3 CAIQQTGYGYTF
TRBV20-1 CSAAGETQYF
TRBV7-7 CASSPRATGTSGIRPPGELFF
TRBV7-2 CASSLDFGRSSYNEQFF
TRBV7-2 CASTQDYEQFF
TRBV7-2 CASSLVIGDQPQHF
TRBV5-4 CASSFRGFNTEAFF
TRBV6-5 CASSYKAGSSYNEQFF
TRBV19 CASSRTVKNTGELFF
TRBV6-2/TRBV6-3 CASSYTRPVFNSPLHF
TRBV5-1 CASSTLAGGPYNEQFF
TRBV3-1/TRBV3-2 CASSPEGTGVREQYF
TRBV25-1 CASSDIQRDTEAFF
TRBV19 CASNPGKFTDTQYF
TRBV2 CASIRGNTEAFF
TRBV18 CASSLKLNEQFF
TRBV3-1/TRBV3-2 CASSQEGGVGQPQHF
TRBV7-6 CASSYNSRETQYF
TRBV18 CASSPTGPQGYTF
TRBV7-9 CAIGTGGASTNEKLFF
TRBV3-1/TRBV3-2 CASSQPATSGGPLGVPGELFF
TRBV15 CATSRGAHVNQPQHF
TRBV6-2/TRBV6-3 CASSLTGGAADTQYF
TRBV2 CATHRDTNSPLHF
TRBV10-3 CAISNRRDNEKLFF
TRBV12-3/TRBV12-4 CASSYSGDTQYF
TRBV7-9 CASSLRGRSDEQYF
TRBV7-2 CASSPTGSNEKLFF
TRBV4-3 CASSQRGGQFNEQFF
TRBV6-5 CASSRGLDPYEQYF
TRBV6-5 CASSQGRTGVGGYTF
TRBV18 CASSENRGTGNTIYF
TRBV4-3 CASSQEKVGGDFEKLFF
TRBV2 CASSKAGQFNQPQHF
TRBV25-1 CASSSGTGRLGTQYF
TRBV9 CASSVDEGSVGYTF